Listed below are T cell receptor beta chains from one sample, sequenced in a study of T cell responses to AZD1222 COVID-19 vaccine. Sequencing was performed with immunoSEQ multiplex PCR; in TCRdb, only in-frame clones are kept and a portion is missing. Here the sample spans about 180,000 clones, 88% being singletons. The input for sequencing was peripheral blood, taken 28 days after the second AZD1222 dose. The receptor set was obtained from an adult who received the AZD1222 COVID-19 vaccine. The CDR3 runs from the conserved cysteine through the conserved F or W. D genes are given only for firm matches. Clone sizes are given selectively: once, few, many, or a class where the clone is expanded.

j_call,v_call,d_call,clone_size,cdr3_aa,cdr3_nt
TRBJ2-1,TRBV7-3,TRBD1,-,CASSVTKGAEQFF,TGTGCCAGCAGCGTGACCAAGGGGGCCGAGCAGTTCTTC
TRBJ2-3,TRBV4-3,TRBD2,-,CASSQGRTLAGGPPDTQYF,TGCGCCAGCAGCCAAGGAAGGACGCTAGCGGGAGGGCCCCCAGATACGCAGTATTTT
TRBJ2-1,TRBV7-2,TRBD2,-,CASSPGLAGSFEQFF,TGTGCCAGCAGCCCGGGACTAGCGGGATCTTTCGAGCAGTTCTTC
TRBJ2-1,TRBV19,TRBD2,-,CASSLTSLSSYNEQFF,TGTGCCAGTAGCCTGACTAGCTTGAGCTCCTACAATGAGCAGTTCTTC
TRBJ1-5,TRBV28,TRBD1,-,CASSLPLYRGLQPQHF,TGTGCCAGCAGTTTACCGCTATACAGGGGGCTTCAGCCCCAGCATTTT
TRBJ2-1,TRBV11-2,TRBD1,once,CASSFQQGAYNEQFF,TGTGCCAGCAGCTTCCAACAGGGGGCTTACAATGAGCAGTTCTTC
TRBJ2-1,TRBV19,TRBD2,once,CASSSGLAGSNEQFF,TGTGCCAGTAGTTCCGGACTAGCGGGATCCAATGAGCAGTTCTTC
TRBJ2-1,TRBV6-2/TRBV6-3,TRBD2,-,CASSYSGSTYSDEQFF,TGTGCCAGCAGTTATAGCGGGAGTACGTATAGCGATGAGCAGTTCTTC
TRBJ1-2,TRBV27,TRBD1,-,CASSPRDRATPNYGYTF,TGTGCCAGCAGTCCCCGGGACAGGGCCACTCCAAACTATGGCTACACCTTC
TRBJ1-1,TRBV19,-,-,CASSIKPNTEAFF,TGTGCCAGTAGTATCAAGCCGAACACTGAAGCTTTCTTT
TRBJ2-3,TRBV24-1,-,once,CATSVTTGISTDTQYF,TGTGCCACCAGTGTCACTACAGGGATCAGCACAGATACGCAGTATTTT
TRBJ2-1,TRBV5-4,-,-,CASTGIKNEQFF,TGTGCCAGCACCGGGATCAAGAATGAGCAGTTCTTC
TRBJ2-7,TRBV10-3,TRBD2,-,CAISDPTSGPSSYEQYF,TGTGCCATCAGTGACCCTACTAGCGGCCCTAGCTCCTACGAGCAGTACTTC
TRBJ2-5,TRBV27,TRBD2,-,CASSRSGFRETQYF,TGTGCCAGCAGCCGTAGCGGGTTCCGGGAGACCCAGTACTTC
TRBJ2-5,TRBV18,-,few,CASSALGGRDERTQYF,TGTGCCAGCTCAGCCCTGGGAGGCAGGGACGAGAGGACCCAGTACTTC
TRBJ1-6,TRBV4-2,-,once,CASSQASGDQDSPLHF,TGTGCCAGCAGCCAGGCGTCAGGTGACCAAGATTCACCCCTCCACTTT
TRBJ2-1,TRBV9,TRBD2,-,CASSSSERESEEQFF,TGTGCCAGCAGCAGTTCTGAGCGGGAGTCTGAAGAGCAGTTCTTC
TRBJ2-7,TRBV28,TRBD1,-,CASGTAREQYF,TGTGCCAGCGGGACAGCCAGGGAGCAGTACTTC
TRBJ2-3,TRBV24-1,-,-,CATSGFRSGSTDTQYF,TGTGCCACCAGTGGGTTCAGGAGCGGTAGCACAGATACGCAGTATTTT
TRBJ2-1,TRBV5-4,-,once,CASTPTGASYNEQFF,TGTGCCAGCACACCGACGGGAGCTTCCTACAATGAGCAGTTCTTC
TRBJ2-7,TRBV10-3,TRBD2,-,CAIDSRGGAGGEQYF,TGTGCCATTGACTCCCGCGGGGGTGCCGGTGGCGAGCAGTACTTC
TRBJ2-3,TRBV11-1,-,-,CASSPRGASTDTQYF,TGTGCCAGCAGCCCCAGGGGCGCTAGCACAGATACGCAGTATTTT
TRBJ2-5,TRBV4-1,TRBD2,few,CASSQEASGPQETQYF,TGCGCCAGCAGCCAAGAAGCTAGCGGTCCTCAGGAGACCCAGTACTTC
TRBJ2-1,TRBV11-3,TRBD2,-,CASSSLAGAYNEQFF,TGTGCCAGCAGCTCACTAGCGGGAGCCTACAATGAGCAGTTCTTC
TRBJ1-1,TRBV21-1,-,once,CASSKAALQGNTEAFF,TGTGCCAGCAGCAAAGCTGCGCTTCAGGGGAACACTGAAGCTTTCTTT
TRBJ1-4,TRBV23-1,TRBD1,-,CAPTEGAPKKLFF,TGCGCCCCCACAGAGGGGGCGCCTAAAAAACTGTTTTTT
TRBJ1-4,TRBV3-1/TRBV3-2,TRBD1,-,CASSQTGREKLFF,TGTGCCAGCAGCCAGACAGGGCGTGAAAAACTGTTTTTT
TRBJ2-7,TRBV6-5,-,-,CASSYSGDSQYF,TGTGCCAGCAGTTACTCTGGGGACTCTCAGTACTTC
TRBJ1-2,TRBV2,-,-,CASSEEHYGYTF,TGTGCCAGCAGTGAAGAACACTATGGCTACACCTTC
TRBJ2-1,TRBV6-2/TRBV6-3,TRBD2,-,CASSPGLAGYNEQFF,TGTGCCAGCAGCCCCGGACTAGCGGGATACAATGAGCAGTTCTTC
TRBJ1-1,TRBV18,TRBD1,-,CASSPNRGWENTEAFF,TGTGCCAGCTCACCAAACAGGGGATGGGAGAACACTGAAGCTTTCTTT
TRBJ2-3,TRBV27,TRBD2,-,CASSSTSGGVTDTQYF,TGTGCCAGCAGTTCCACTAGCGGTGGGGTCACAGATACGCAGTATTTT
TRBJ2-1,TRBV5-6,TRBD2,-,CASSFRTSGRVIRQFF,TGTGCCAGCAGCTTCCGGACTAGCGGGAGGGTAATCCGGCAGTTCTTC
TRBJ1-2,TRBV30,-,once,CAWRGSGYGYTF,TGTGCCTGGAGGGGCTCCGGCTATGGCTACACCTTC
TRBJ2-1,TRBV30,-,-,CAWSERGRLLYNEQFF,TGTGCCTGGAGTGAGAGGGGCCGGCTACTCTACAATGAGCAGTTCTTC
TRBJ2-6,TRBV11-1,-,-,CASSSRVSAGANVLTF,TGTGCCAGCAGCTCGAGGGTATCGGCTGGGGCCAACGTCCTGACTTTC
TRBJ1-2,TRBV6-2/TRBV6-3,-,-,CASSYQRYGYTF,TGTGCCAGCAGTTACCAACGCTATGGCTACACCTTC
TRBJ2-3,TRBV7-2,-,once,CASSWAGSTDTQYF,TGTGCCAGCAGCTGGGCAGGGAGCACAGATACGCAGTATTTT
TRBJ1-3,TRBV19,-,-,CASSPRTVSGNTIYF,TGTGCCAGTAGCCCCAGGACAGTCTCTGGAAACACCATATATTTT
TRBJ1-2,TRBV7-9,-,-,CASSLEGPLRGYTF,TGTGCCAGCAGCTTAGAAGGGCCGCTGCGTGGCTACACCTTC
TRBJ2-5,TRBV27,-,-,CASTIWETQYF,TGTGCCAGCACTATTTGGGAGACCCAGTACTTC
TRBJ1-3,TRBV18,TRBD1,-,CASSPDRGTGNTIYF,TGTGCCAGCTCACCGGACAGGGGGACTGGAAACACCATATATTTT
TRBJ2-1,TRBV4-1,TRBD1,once,CASSQTGTAYNEQFF,TGCGCCAGCAGCCAAACCGGGACAGCGTACAATGAGCAGTTCTTC
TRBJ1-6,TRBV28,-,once,CASRPHGRDRSLLHF,TGTGCCAGCAGGCCTCACGGGAGAGATCGTTCACTCCTCCACTTT
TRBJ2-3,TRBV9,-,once,CASSVSTDTQYF,TGTGCCAGCAGCGTCTCCACAGATACGCAGTATTTT
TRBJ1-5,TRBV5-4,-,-,CASSLWGSDQPQHF,TGTGCCAGCAGCTTATGGGGATCGGATCAGCCCCAGCATTTT
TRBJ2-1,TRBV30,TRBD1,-,CAWSGTGGAYNEQFF,TGTGCCTGGAGTGGTACAGGGGGCGCCTACAATGAGCAGTTCTTC
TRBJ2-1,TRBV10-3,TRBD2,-,CAISGSAGVDYNEQFF,TGTGCCATCAGTGGCTCAGCGGGAGTTGACTACAATGAGCAGTTCTTC
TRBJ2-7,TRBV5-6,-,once,CASSLLTRYEQYF,TGTGCCAGCAGCTTGCTTACGAGGTACGAGCAGTACTTC
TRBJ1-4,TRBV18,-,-,CASSLGTNEKLFF,TGTGCCAGCTCACTTGGTACTAATGAAAAACTGTTTTTT
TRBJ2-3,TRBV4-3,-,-,CASSQGVRDTDTQYF,TGCGCCAGCAGCCAAGGGGTACGAGATACAGATACGCAGTATTTT
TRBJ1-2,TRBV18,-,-,CASSPQVFRVYGYTF,TGTGCCAGCTCACCACAAGTATTCAGGGTCTATGGCTACACCTTC
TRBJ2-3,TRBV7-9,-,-,CASSRWEMSDTQYF,TGTGCCAGCAGCAGGTGGGAGATGTCAGATACGCAGTATTTT
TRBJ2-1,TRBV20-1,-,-,CSWDMFNEQFF,TGCAGTTGGGACATGTTTAATGAGCAGTTCTTC
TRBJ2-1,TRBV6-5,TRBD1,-,CASSYLTGEQFF,TGTGCCAGCAGTTACCTGACAGGGGAGCAGTTCTTC
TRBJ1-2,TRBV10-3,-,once,CAIPAVSNYGYTF,TGTGCCATCCCGGCGGTATCTAACTATGGCTACACCTTC